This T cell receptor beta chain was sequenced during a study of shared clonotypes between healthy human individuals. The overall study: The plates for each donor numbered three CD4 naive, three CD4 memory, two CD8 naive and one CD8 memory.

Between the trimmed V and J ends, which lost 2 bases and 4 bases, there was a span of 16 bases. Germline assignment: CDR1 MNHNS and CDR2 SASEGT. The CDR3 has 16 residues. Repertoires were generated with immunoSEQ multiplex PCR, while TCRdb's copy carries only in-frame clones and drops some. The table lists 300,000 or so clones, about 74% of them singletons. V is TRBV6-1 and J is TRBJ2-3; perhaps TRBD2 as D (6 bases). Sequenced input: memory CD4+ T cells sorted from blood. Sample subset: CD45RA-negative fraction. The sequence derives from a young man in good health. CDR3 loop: CASSEYGGFAADTQYF. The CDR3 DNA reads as TGTGCCAGCAGTGAATACGGGGGATTTGCGGCAGATACGCAGTATTTT.